A single sample is the source of the 29 T cell receptor beta chains below, sequenced in a study of CD8 T cells in ankylosing spondylitis. TCRdb reprocessed the 5' RACE reads via MiXCR and lists one record per CDR3 protein. The profile shows a few hundred thousand distinct CDR3 sequences, 11% of them singletons. Sequenced input: blood, either unsorted or a sorted T cell fraction (not recorded which). Source of these receptors: a female donor with ankylosing spondylitis or in good health (not recorded which).

In this sample, this clonotype turned up many times. The V call is TRBV20-1, the J call TRBJ2-1, with TRBD2 matching over 7 bases. The germline V gene encodes CDR1 DFQATT and CDR2 SNEGSKA (reference sequence). Losses at the gene ends were 1 base for V and 7 bases for J; bases not matched to a gene: 10. The CDR3 extends over 15 amino acids. CDR3 sequence: CSARGPGGGRNEQFF. CDR3 nucleotide sequence: TGCAGTGCTAGAGGGCCGGGAGGAGGGAGAAATGAGCAGTTCTTC.

V and J are TRBV6-2 or TRBV6-3 and TRBJ2-1; TRBD2 matches at 10 bases. In germline, CDR1 is MNHEY, CDR2 SVGEGT. This CDR3 has 15 amino acids. Trimming at V came to 7 bases and at J to 7 bases, leaving 10 bases not matched to a gene. This chain's CDR3 is CASNIHSGRINEQFF. DNA of the CDR3: TGTGCCAGCAACATCCATAGCGGGAGGATAAATGAGCAGTTCTTC.

This clonotype has a count of ten or more. This chain uses TRBV7-7 with TRBJ2-1; TRBD2 is a possible D gene (5 bases). Germline lookup yields CDR1 SSHAT and CDR2 FNYEAQ (reference sequence). This CDR3 has 13 amino acids. The ends were cut back, 3 bases at V and 10 bases at J, with 13 bases in the middle. The CDR3 DNA sequence: TGTGCCAGCAGCTTCGACCGGGGATCCGAGCAGTTCTTC. Translation: CASSFDRGSEQFF.

The sample holds many counts of this clonotype. V gene TRBV20-1 combines with J gene TRBJ2-1, with 11 nucleotides matching TRBD2. Trimming removed 6 bases from V and 2 bases from J; junction bases left unmatched: 9. The CDR3 length is 16 residues. Germline CDR1 is DFQATT and CDR2 is SNEGSKA (reference sequence). Written as DNA, the CDR3 is TGCAGTGCGGTCCCTAGCGGGGGGTCCACCTACAATGAGCAGTTCTTC. Its protein product is CSAVPSGGSTYNEQFF.

On this clonotype: This may come from a read error, since a much larger clone is one base off. The V call is TRBV5-5, the J call TRBJ2-5; D unresolved. The CDR3 totals 12 residues. The germline V gene has CDR1 SGHKS and CDR2 YYEKEE (reference sequence). V gave up 4 bases and J gave up 7 bases, with 11 bases separating them. CDR3 region: CASSPLVGTQYF. The CDR3 coding sequence is TGTGCCAGCAGCCCCCTGGTCGGGACCCAGTACTTC.

Many counts were recorded for this clonotype. V gene TRBV30 combines with J gene TRBJ2-3; D gene uncertain. The CDR3 is 14 amino acids. With 2 bases removed from V and 4 bases from J, the gap between germline ends came to 13 bases. Germline V CDR1 and CDR2: GTSNPN, SVGIG (reference sequence). In nucleotides, the CDR3 is TGTGCCTGGAGTCCAACCCCCCTATCAGATACGCAGTATTTT. As protein: CAWSPTPLSDTQYF.

This chain connects TRBV18 to TRBJ2-7, with D perhaps TRBD2 (5 bases). Per the germline V gene, CDR1 is KGHSH and CDR2 is LQKENI. The CDR3 contains 15 residues. The V and J ends lost 5 bases and 4 bases respectively, with 18 bases between them. The CDR3 protein is CASSIVGLAEYEQYF. CDR3 coding DNA: TGTGCCAGCTCAATTGTGGGCCTAGCAGAATACGAGCAGTACTTC.

This clonotype was recorded many times. This chain joins TRBV5-1 and TRBJ2-1; 9 nucleotides align to TRBD2. The CDR3 spans 15 residues. V dropped 5 bases and J dropped 2; count of bases not matched to a gene: 5. Germline CDR1 reads SGHRS; CDR2 reads YFSETQ. The CDR3 DNA is TGCGCCAGCAGGTCTATAGCGGGGGCCTACAATGAGCAGTTCTTC. This gives the protein CASRSIAGAYNEQFF.

The V call is TRBV29-1, the J call TRBJ1-1, with TRBD1 as a possible D gene (5 bases). Germline lookup yields CDR1 SQVTM and CDR2 ANQGSEA. The V gene lost 6 bases and the J gene lost 8 bases, with 19 bases spanning the gap. This CDR3 region has 13 residues. The DNA of the CDR3 is TGCAGCGTCCAGAGCGTAGGGGCACTCGAAGCTTTCTTT. It specifies CSVQSVGALEAFF. Filled out from reference TRBV29-1 and TRBJ1-1, the complete variable domain reads SAVISQKPSRDICQRGTSLTIQCQVDSQVTMMFWYRQQPGQSLTLIATANQGSEATYESGFVIDKFPISRPNLTFSTLTVSNMSPEDSSIYLCSVQSVGALEAFFGQGTRLTVV.

This clonotype appeared many times. This chain uses TRBV28 with TRBJ2-1, with 9 bases matching TRBD2. The germline CDR1 and CDR2 sequences are MDHEN and SYDVKM. With 0 bases clipped from V and 4 bases from J, the junction kept 7 bases outside the gene matches. The CDR3 covers 17 residues. CDR3 protein: CASSLWERGGAYNEQFF. The CDR3, as DNA: TGTGCCAGCAGTTTATGGGAACGCGGGGGGGCGTACAATGAGCAGTTCTTC.

There are many counts of this clonotype. The rearrangement uses TRBV7-8 and TRBJ2-3; TRBD1 agrees at 8 bases. This CDR3 has 15 amino acids. V shed 8 bases and J 3 bases; nucleotides not matched to a gene: 10. CDR1 and CDR2 (germline): SGHVS, FQNEAQ. CDR3 nucleotides: TGTGCCAGCGGGACAGACAGGGGAGTAACAGATACGCAGTATTTT. Its translation: CASGTDRGVTDTQYF.

In this sample, this clonotype turned up many times. CDR3 DNA sequence: TGCGCCAGCAGCTTGGTGACGGGGACTGAAGCTTTCTTT. The encoded protein is CASSLVTGTEAFF. The chain joins TRBV5-1 to TRBJ1-1; no reliable D call. This CDR3 comprises 13 residues. Germline V gives CDR1 SGHRS, CDR2 YFSETQ. Trimming shortened V by 0 bases and J by 5 bases, and 8 bases separated the two germline ends.

This clonotype has only a few counts. V and J are TRBV6-1 and TRBJ2-7, with D unclear. Trimming took off 10 bases at V and 2 bases at J, with 15 bases between the two ends. Per germline, CDR1 MNHNS and CDR2 SASEGT. The CDR3 covers 13 residues. CDR3 in DNA: TGTGCCACTCCCTCCCCGGGTCCCTACGAGCAGTACTTC. It yields the protein CATPSPGPYEQYF.

This chain links TRBV6-2 or TRBV6-3 with TRBJ2-7, with TRBD1 identical over 9 bases. The V segment lost 6 bases and the J segment 3 bases; nucleotides outside the gene matches: 3. The CDR3 contains 13 residues. The germline gives CDR1 MNHEY, CDR2 SVGEGT. CDR3: CASRKGQGYEQYF. The CDR3 nucleotides are TGTGCCAGCAGGAAGGGACAGGGCTACGAGCAGTACTTC.

At least ten counts were recorded for this clonotype. V is TRBV14 and J is TRBJ2-5; D ambiguous. CDR3 length equals 12 residues. V was trimmed by 1 base and J by 1 base, leaving 1 base between them. Germline-derived CDR1 and CDR2 are SGHDN and FVKESK. The CDR3 spells CASSQVQETQYF. Here the CDR3 DNA reads TGTGCCAGCAGCCAAGTCCAAGAGACCCAGTACTTC.

This clonotype came up many times. The genes are TRBV11-2 and TRBJ2-1; possibly TRBD1 for D (6 bases). The CDR3 contains 14 residues. The germline V and J ends were trimmed by 5 bases and 5 bases, with 13 bases remaining between them. CDR1 and CDR2 (germline): SGHAT, FQNNGV. The CDR3 DNA follows: TGTGCCAGCAGCCCCACCGACAGGCACAATGAGCAGTTCTTC. Amino acid sequence: CASSPTDRHNEQFF.

This clonotype showed up many times. The chain uses TRBV7-2 and TRBJ2-7; a possible D gene is TRBD2 (6 bases). The CDR3 runs to 16 residues. Between the trimmed V and J ends, which lost 4 bases and 0 bases, there was a span of 16 bases. Looked up from germline, CDR1 is SGHTA and CDR2 is FQGNSA. The CDR3 DNA follows: TGTGCCAGCAGCTCCCGACTAGTCCTAAGCTCCTACGAGCAGTACTTC. Protein sequence: CASSSRLVLSSYEQYF.

This clonotype appeared many times. V is TRBV7-6 and J is TRBJ1-1; D remains unclear. Trimming removed 5 bases at V and 1 base at J, with 8 bases between. Germline CDR1 SGHVS, CDR2 FNYEAQ. CDR3 length equals 13 residues. CDR3: CASSRNTNTEAFF. The CDR3 DNA is TGTGCCAGCAGCAGAAACACGAACACTGAAGCTTTCTTT.

This clonotype was counted ten times or more. The chain employs TRBV4-2 and TRBJ2-7; 8 positions agree with TRBD1. The CDR3 sequence is 15 residues long. The germline V gene has CDR1 LGHNA and CDR2 YNFKEQ. Trimming at V came to 2 bases and at J to 2 bases, leaving 5 bases not matched to a gene. The CDR3 loop is CASSQTGTGAYEQYF. As DNA, the CDR3 is TGTGCCAGCAGCCAAACCGGGACAGGTGCCTACGAGCAGTACTTC.

CDR3 coding DNA: TGTGCCAGCAGCCTCTCATTAGGGGCAAAAGAGTACTATGGCTACACCTTC. This encodes CASSLSLGAKEYYGYTF. The rearrangement uses TRBV14 and TRBJ1-2; maybe TRBD1 (5 bases). The CDR3 is 17 residues long. Between the trimmed V and J ends, which lost 4 bases and 3 bases, there was a span of 21 bases. CDR1 is SGHDN, CDR2 FVKESK, per germline.

The table lists this clonotype with a few counts. This rearrangement joins TRBV14 to TRBJ1-2; maybe TRBD1 (5 bases). The germline CDR1 and CDR2 sequences are SGHDN and FVKESK. V was trimmed by 3 bases and J by 0 bases, leaving 14 bases between them. The CDR3 has 16 residues. This CDR3 is CASSQKASGTNYGYTF. Here the CDR3 DNA reads TGTGCCAGCAGCCAGAAGGCGTCAGGGACTAACTATGGCTACACCTTC.

This clonotype was counted at least ten times. This chain links TRBV20-1 with TRBJ2-5, with 8 bases fitting TRBD2. CDR1 DFQATT and CDR2 SNEGSKA come from the germline V gene (reference sequence). The CDR3 length is 13 residues. After removal of 5 bases from V and 1 base from J, the junction contained 3 bases not matched to a gene. The CDR3 DNA sequence: TGCAGTGCTTTAGCGGGGTCCCAAGAGACCCAGTACTTC. This translates into CSALAGSQETQYF.

This clonotype appeared many times. The gene calls are TRBV10-3 and TRBJ2-7; maybe TRBD2 (6 bases). Germline lookup yields CDR1 ENHRY and CDR2 SYGVKD. The CDR3 extends over 12 amino acids. V was shortened by 4 bases and J by 3 bases, with 7 bases between the two germline ends. CDR3 DNA: TGTGCCATCAGTGGGGACTTCTACGAGCAGTACTTC. Translated, it gives CAISGDFYEQYF.

The V and J genes are TRBV7-9 and TRBJ2-7, with D possibly being TRBD2 (7 bases). The CDR3 is 16 residues long. Germline loops: CDR1 SEHNR, CDR2 FQNEAQ (reference sequence). Trimming cost V 7 bases and J 7 bases, with 26 bases left between them. The DNA of the CDR3 is TGTGCCAGCAACTCGGGGGGCGTAATCGAACCGGGGGAGCAGTACTTC. It is translated as CASNSGGVIEPGEQYF.

This clonotype was seen many times. The J gene is TRBJ2-3, the V gene TRBV5-1; 12 positions match TRBD2. V shed 5 bases and J 3 bases; nucleotides not matched to a gene: 7. The V gene's germline CDR1 is SGHRS and CDR2 YFSETQ. The CDR3 length is 16 residues. CDR3 amino acids: CASRPRTSGITDTQYF. The CDR3 region has the DNA TGCGCCAGCAGGCCCCGGACTAGCGGGATTACAGATACGCAGTATTTT. Filled out from reference TRBV5-1 and TRBJ2-3, the complete variable domain reads KAGVTQTPRYLIKTRGQQVTLSCSPISGHRSVSWYQQTPGQGLQFLFEYFSETQRNKGNFPGRFSGRQFSNSRSEMNVSTLELGDSALYLCASRPRTSGITDTQYFGPGTRLTVL.

V gene TRBV12-3 or TRBV12-4 combines with J gene TRBJ2-1, with 9 bases identical to TRBD2. V lost 3 bases and J lost 4; bases outside the gene matches: 16. CDR3 length equals 19 residues. Here the CDR3 reads CASSFYGLAGRSRYNEQFF. The CDR3 DNA is TGTGCCAGCAGTTTCTATGGGCTAGCGGGAAGATCCCGATACAATGAGCAGTTCTTC.

This clonotype was counted many times. The chain employs TRBV5-1 and TRBJ1-1; a weak D match, TRBD1 (5 bases). V lost 9 bases, J lost 3 bases, and 15 bases lay in between. The CDR3 sequence is 13 residues long. The V gene's germline CDR1 is SGHRS and CDR2 YFSETQ. In DNA, the CDR3 is TGCGCCACACAAGTCGGGACTGACACTGAAGCTTTCTTT. Translation gives CATQVGTDTEAFF.

This clonotype was seen ten or more times. The chain's CDR3 is CASSSGTSGRVNEQFF. CDR3 DNA sequence: TGTGCCAGCAGCTCCGGGACTAGCGGGAGAGTAAATGAGCAGTTCTTC. The gene calls are TRBV9 and TRBJ2-1; 14 bases agree with TRBD2. Germline assignment: CDR1 SGDLS and CDR2 YYNGEE. CDR3 length: 16 residues. Trimming took 4 bases from V and 7 from J; bases not matched to a gene: 7.

This clonotype has ten or more counts. The chain recombines TRBV10-3 with TRBJ1-5; 8 bases map to TRBD1. This CDR3 contains 16 residues. CDR1 is ENHRY, CDR2 SYGVKD, per germline. Trimming at V came to 5 bases and at J to 5 bases, leaving 11 bases not matched to a gene. The CDR3 DNA follows: TGTGCCATCAGTACAGGGGGTTTTAGCTCTGATCAGCCCCAGCATTTT. Its translation: CAISTGGFSSDQPQHF.